A selection of T cell receptor beta chains follows, all from one sample in a study of CD8+ T cells in alopecia areata. Using immunoSEQ multiplex PCR, the repertoire was profiled, and TCRdb retains in-frame clones only, with some absent. This sample has 200,000 to 250,000 clones, with 45% to 70% found just once. The sample was CD8+ T cells sorted from blood. These receptors were obtained from a human donor in good health. The CDR3 runs from the conserved cysteine through the conserved F or W. The D gene is left open where the match is weak. Rows may omit the clone size; those that give it use once, few, many or a size class.

D gene: .
clone size: .
CDR3 length: 12
J gene: TRBJ2-5
V gene: TRBV11-2
CDR3 protein: CASSLDRETQYF

D gene: TRBD1
clone size: .
CDR3 length: 13
J gene: TRBJ2-4
V gene: TRBV29-1
CDR3 protein: CSVGQGAKNIQYF

D gene: .
clone size: few
CDR3 length: 16
J gene: TRBJ2-1
V gene: TRBV4-1
CDR3 protein: CASSQFRGSGHNEQFF

D gene: .
clone size: once
CDR3 length: 15
J gene: TRBJ2-5
V gene: TRBV28
CDR3 protein: CASSWRGRVGETQYF

D gene: TRBD1
clone size: .
CDR3 length: 15
J gene: TRBJ2-7
V gene: TRBV5-1
CDR3 protein: CASSLETGFGYEQYF

D gene: TRBD1
clone size: .
CDR3 length: 16
J gene: TRBJ1-1
V gene: TRBV25-1
CDR3 protein: CASSDLDGTANTEAFF

D gene: TRBD1
clone size: .
CDR3 length: 12
J gene: TRBJ1-2
V gene: TRBV29-1
CDR3 protein: CSVDTGGYGYTF

D gene: .
clone size: .
CDR3 length: 15
J gene: TRBJ2-2
V gene: TRBV21-1
CDR3 protein: CASSKIERPPGELFF

D gene: .
clone size: .
CDR3 length: 14
J gene: TRBJ1-2
V gene: TRBV7-9
CDR3 protein: CASSILTVNYGYTF

D gene: TRBD1
clone size: .
CDR3 length: 15
J gene: TRBJ2-5
V gene: TRBV2
CDR3 protein: CASSEGQGARETQYF

D gene: TRBD1
clone size: .
CDR3 length: 15
J gene: TRBJ1-6
V gene: TRBV7-9
CDR3 protein: CASSSRDRENSPLHF

D gene: TRBD2
clone size: .
CDR3 length: 16
J gene: TRBJ2-5
V gene: TRBV7-7
CDR3 protein: CASSSTSGGWRETQYF

D gene: .
clone size: .
CDR3 length: 13
J gene: TRBJ2-6
V gene: TRBV30
CDR3 protein: CAWIGSGANVLTF

D gene: .
clone size: .
CDR3 length: 14
J gene: TRBJ2-2
V gene: TRBV4-1
CDR3 protein: CASSQVQNTGELFF

D gene: .
clone size: .
CDR3 length: 16
J gene: TRBJ2-5
V gene: TRBV25-1
CDR3 protein: CASSENVGHGKETQYF

D gene: TRBD2
clone size: .
CDR3 length: 16
J gene: TRBJ2-6
V gene: TRBV29-1
CDR3 protein: CSVAAGGSSGANVLTF

D gene: TRBD2
clone size: many
CDR3 length: 13
J gene: TRBJ2-5
V gene: TRBV27
CDR3 protein: CASSSGLEETQYF

D gene: TRBD1
clone size: few
CDR3 length: 13
J gene: TRBJ1-2
V gene: TRBV29-1
CDR3 protein: CSVERETGEGYTF

D gene: TRBD2
clone size: .
CDR3 length: 13
J gene: TRBJ2-7
V gene: TRBV2
CDR3 protein: CASMGLADLGQYF

D gene: .
clone size: .
CDR3 length: 15
J gene: TRBJ2-2
V gene: TRBV5-1
CDR3 protein: CASRARIANTGELFF

D gene: .
clone size: few
CDR3 length: 13
J gene: TRBJ2-5
V gene: TRBV5-4
CDR3 protein: CASSPGRAETQYF

D gene: .
clone size: .
CDR3 length: 12
J gene: TRBJ1-5
V gene: TRBV6-5
CDR3 protein: CASSTDPQPQHF

D gene: .
clone size: .
CDR3 length: 15
J gene: TRBJ1-5
V gene: TRBV4-1
CDR3 protein: CASSPWTKSNQPQHF

D gene: .
clone size: .
CDR3 length: 11
J gene: TRBJ2-5
V gene: TRBV19
CDR3 protein: CASSSPETQYF

D gene: .
clone size: .
CDR3 length: 12
J gene: TRBJ2-7
V gene: TRBV29-1
CDR3 protein: CSVESEGYEQYF

D gene: .
clone size: .
CDR3 length: 13
J gene: TRBJ2-1
V gene: TRBV7-9
CDR3 protein: CASSLVPHNEQFF

D gene: TRBD1
clone size: .
CDR3 length: 13
J gene: TRBJ2-1
V gene: TRBV4-1
CDR3 protein: CASSQTGGNEQFF

D gene: .
clone size: .
CDR3 length: 15
J gene: TRBJ2-7
V gene: TRBV6-6
CDR3 protein: CASRITRSETYEQYF